The text below deals with one TCR beta chain. Germline V gene lookup returns CDR1 LGHNA and CDR2 YSLEER. The CDR3 spans 15 residues. Trimming stripped 0 bases from V and 9 bases from J, with 15 bases between. Sequencing used immunoSEQ multiplex PCR; TCRdb keeps in-frame clones, though not all of them. Of 20,000 to 30,000 clones in the sample, roughly four fifths were seen once. The source of the sample is a study of control samples from healthy donors and cancer patients. This TCR was sampled from a man aged 55 to 69 with colorectal cancer. Material: PBMCs. The chain is built from TRBV4-3 and TRBJ1-5; D call uncertain. CDR3 in amino acids: CASSQESSLAGPQHF. The CDR3 region has the DNA TGCGCCAGCAGCCAAGAGTCCAGCCTGGCGGGGCCCCAGCATTTT.